This T cell receptor beta chain was recorded in a study of cytomegalovirus exposure and HLA in healthy donors. It was with 60 Vbeta and 13 Jbeta primers that the PCR ran. Here immunoSEQ multiplex PCR was the method, and the copy in TCRdb shows in-frame clones only, minus some. The profile covers under 110,000 clones, with over 70% appearing a single time and under 11% taken by the ten largest. In germline, CDR1 is MNHNS, CDR2 SASEGT. This CDR3 contains 16 residues. Trimming took 4 bases from V and 5 from J; bases not matched to a gene: 6. The clonotype originates from a man over 45 in good health and CMV-seronegative. What was sequenced was PBMCs. The J gene is TRBJ2-3, the V gene TRBV6-1; 13 nucleotides align to TRBD2. In nucleotides, the CDR3 is TGTGCCAGCAGTGCACTACTAGCGGGGGGGGAAGATACGCAGTATTTT. As protein: CASSALLAGGEDTQYF.